The T cell receptor (beta chain) described here comes from a study of blood T cell repertoires in COVID-19. About the research overall: Specimens from acute and convalescent COVID-19 originated in the United States, Italy and Spain.

J gave up 8 bases and V 0 bases, and 6 bases lay outside the gene matches. This CDR3 contains 16 residues. Germline assignment: CDR1 SGDLS and CDR2 YYNGEE. Authors' data handling: Estimation of nucleated cell counts was performed using reference gene primer amplification. The protocol was immunoSEQ multiplex PCR, while the TCRdb copy is restricted to in-frame clones and leaves out a portion. V, J and clone size were drawn from that table, and D and trimming were deduced from the DNA. The data hold 130,000 to 150,000 clones, with roughly 76% observed a single time. This receptor was obtained from a human donor with acute or convalescent COVID-19. The donor label of this sample is uncertain. Sequenced input: peripheral blood. The genes are TRBV9 and TRBJ2-2, with 11 bases fitting TRBD1. CDR3 region: CASSVAGTGGIGELFF. CDR3 in DNA: TGTGCCAGCAGCGTAGCCGGGACAGGGGGTATTGGGGAGCTGTTTTTT.